This T cell receptor beta chain was recorded in a study of vaccination effects on CD4 cells after COVID-19. On the study more broadly: Two-dose BNT162b2 or mRNA-1273 vaccination was given to participants. Study outcomes and limitations: Cross-reactivity toward common cold coronaviruses was confined to only 1 of 255 vaccine-induced clones in healthy vaccinees. There was marked clonal contraction among infection- and vaccine-induced clones late after vaccination. The study enrolled few convalescent patients and sampled no early post-infection timepoints.

This clone was recorded only once. What it binds is unknown. Following 10 days of culture, CD4+ T cells were isolated. TCRdb's copy holds only in-frame clones and misses some; the assay was immunoSEQ multiplex PCR. Of more than 50,000 clones listed, more than 60% are singletons. V dropped 2 bases and J dropped 0 bases, with 2 bases sitting between them. There are 14 residues in the CDR3. Germline CDR1 SGHNT, CDR2 YENEEA. The chain is built from TRBV11-3 and TRBJ2-6; D gene ambiguous. Sample: CD4+ T cells from PBMCs cultured without peptide, taken before COVID-19 vaccination. This receptor was taken from a human donor who received a COVID-19 vaccine. CDR3 bases: TGTGCCAGCAGCTTAAACTCTGGGGCCAACGTCCTGACTTTC. It encodes CASSLNSGANVLTF.